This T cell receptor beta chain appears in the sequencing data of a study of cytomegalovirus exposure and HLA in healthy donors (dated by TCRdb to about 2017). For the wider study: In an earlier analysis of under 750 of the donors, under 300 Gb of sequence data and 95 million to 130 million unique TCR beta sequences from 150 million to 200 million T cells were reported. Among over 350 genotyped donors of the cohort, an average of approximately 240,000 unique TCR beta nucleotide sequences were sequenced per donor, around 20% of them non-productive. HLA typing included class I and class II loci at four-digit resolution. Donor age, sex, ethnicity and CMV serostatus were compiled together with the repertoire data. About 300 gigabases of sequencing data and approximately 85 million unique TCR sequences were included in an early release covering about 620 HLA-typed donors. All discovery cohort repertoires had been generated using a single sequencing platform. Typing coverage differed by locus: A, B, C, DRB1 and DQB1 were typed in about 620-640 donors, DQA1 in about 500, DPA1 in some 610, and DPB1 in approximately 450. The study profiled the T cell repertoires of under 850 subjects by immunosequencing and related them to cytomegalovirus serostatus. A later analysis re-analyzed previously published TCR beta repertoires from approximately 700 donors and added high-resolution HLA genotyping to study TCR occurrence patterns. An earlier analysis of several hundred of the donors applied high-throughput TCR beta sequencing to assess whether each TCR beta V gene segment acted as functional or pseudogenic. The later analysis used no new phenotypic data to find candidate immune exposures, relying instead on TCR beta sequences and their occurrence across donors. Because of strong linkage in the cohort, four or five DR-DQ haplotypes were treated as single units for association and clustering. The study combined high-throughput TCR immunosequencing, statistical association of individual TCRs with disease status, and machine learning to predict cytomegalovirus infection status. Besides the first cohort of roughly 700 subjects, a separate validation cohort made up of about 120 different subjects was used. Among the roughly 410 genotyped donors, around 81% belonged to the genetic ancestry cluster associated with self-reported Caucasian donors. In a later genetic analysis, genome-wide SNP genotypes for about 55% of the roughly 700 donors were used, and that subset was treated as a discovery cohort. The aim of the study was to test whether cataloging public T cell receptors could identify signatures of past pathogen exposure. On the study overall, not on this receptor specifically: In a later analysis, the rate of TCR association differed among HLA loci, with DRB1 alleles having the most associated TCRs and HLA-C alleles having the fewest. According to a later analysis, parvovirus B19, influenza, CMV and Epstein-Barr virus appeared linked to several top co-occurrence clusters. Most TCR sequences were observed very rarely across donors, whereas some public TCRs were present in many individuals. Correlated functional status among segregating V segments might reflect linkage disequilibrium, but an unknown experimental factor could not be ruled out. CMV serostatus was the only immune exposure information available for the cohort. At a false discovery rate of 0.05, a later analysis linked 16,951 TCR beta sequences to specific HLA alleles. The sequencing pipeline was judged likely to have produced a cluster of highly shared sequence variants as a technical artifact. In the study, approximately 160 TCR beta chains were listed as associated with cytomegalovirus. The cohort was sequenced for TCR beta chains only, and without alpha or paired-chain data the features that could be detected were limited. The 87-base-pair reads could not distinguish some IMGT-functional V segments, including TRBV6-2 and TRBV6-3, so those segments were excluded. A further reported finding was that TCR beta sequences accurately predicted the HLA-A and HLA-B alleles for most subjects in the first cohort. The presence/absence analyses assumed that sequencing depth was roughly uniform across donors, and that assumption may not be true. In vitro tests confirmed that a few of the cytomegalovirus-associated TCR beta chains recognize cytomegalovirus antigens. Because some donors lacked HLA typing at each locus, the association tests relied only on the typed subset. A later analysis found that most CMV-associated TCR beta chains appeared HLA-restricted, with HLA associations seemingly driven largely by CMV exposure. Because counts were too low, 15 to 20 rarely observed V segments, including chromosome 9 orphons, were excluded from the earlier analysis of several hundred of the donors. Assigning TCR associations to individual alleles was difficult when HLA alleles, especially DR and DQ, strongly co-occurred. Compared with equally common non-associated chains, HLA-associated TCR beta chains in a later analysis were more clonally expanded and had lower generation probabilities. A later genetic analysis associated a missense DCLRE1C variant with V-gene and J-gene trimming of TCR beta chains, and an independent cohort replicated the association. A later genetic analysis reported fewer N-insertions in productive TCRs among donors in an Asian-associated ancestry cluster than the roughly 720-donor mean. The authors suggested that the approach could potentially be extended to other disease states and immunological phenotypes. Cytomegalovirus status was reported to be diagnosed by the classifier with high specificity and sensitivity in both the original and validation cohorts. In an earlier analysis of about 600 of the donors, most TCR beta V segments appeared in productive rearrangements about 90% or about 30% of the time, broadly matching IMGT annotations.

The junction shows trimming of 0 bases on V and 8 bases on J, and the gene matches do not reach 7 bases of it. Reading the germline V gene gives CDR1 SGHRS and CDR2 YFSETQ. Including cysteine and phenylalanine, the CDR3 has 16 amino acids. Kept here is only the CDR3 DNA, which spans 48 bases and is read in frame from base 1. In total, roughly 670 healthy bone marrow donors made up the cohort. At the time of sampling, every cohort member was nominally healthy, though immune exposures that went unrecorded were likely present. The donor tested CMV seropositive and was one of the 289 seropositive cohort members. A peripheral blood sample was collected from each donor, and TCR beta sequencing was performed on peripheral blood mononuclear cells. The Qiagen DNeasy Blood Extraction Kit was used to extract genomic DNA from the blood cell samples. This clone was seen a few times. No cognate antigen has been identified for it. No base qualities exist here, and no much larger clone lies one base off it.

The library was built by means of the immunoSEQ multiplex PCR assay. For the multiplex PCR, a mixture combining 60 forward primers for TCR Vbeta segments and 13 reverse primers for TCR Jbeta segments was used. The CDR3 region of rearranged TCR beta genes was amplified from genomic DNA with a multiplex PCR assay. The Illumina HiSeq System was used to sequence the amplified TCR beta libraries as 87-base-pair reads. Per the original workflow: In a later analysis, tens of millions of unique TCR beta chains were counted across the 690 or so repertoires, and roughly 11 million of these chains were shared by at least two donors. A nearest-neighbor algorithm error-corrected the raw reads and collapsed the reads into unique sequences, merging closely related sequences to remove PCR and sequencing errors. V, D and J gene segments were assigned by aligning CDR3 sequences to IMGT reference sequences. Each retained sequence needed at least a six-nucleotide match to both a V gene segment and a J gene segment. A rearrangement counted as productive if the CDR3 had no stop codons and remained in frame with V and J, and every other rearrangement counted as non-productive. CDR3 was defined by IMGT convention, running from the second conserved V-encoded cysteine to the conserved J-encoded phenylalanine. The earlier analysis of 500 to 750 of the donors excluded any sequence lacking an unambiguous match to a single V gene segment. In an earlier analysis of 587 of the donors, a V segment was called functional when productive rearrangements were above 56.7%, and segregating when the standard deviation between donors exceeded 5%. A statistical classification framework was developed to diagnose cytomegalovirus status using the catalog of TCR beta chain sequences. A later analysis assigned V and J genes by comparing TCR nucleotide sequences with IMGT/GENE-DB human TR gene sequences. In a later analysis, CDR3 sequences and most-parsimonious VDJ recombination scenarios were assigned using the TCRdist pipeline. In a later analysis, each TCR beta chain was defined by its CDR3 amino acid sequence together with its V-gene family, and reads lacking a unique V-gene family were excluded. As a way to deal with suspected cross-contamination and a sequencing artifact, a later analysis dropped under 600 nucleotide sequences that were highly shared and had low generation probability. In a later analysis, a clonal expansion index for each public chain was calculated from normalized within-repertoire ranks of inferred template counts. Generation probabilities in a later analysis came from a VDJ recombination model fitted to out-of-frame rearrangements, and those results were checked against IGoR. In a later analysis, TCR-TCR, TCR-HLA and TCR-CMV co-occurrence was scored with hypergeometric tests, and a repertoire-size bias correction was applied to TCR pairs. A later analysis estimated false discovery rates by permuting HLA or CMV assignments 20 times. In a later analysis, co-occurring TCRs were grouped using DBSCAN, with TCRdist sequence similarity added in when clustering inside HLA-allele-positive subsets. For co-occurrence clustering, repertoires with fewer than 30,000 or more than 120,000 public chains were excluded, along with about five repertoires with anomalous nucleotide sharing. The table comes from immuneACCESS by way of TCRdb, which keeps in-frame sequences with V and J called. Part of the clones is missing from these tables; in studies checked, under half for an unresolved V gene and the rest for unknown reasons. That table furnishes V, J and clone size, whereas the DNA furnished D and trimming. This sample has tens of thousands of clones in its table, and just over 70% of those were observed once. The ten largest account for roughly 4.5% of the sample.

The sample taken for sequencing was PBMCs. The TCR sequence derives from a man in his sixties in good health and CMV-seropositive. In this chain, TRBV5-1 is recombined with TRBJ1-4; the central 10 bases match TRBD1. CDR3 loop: CASSLALGQGGEKLFF. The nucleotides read TGCGCCAGCAGCTTGGCTCTAGGACAGGGGGGCGAAAAACTGTTTTTT.